The T cell receptor beta chain under discussion was sequenced for a study of blood T cell repertoires in COVID-19. Across the whole study: Some COVID-19 samples were acute and others convalescent; all came from the United States, Italy and Spain. T cells, B-cell-depleted T cells, or PBMCs provided the cDNA or gDNA that served as material.

Per the study methods: Reference gene primer amplification yielded estimated nucleated cell counts. Libraries were prepared by immunoSEQ multiplex PCR; TCRdb keeps only in-frame clonotypes and omits some of them. The V and J calls and the clone size are those of that table, but D and trimming were determined from the DNA. Here the sample spans 140,000 or so clones, 75% to 90% being singletons. J was trimmed by 2 bases and V by 3 bases; bases with no gene match: 7. CDR1 SGHNT and CDR2 YYREEE come from the germline V gene (reference sequence). The CDR3 consists of 15 residues. The chain has TRBV5-4 and TRBJ2-7, with 8 bases identical to TRBD2. The sequenced sample was peripheral blood. The source of this sequence is a woman aged 55-70 years with active COVID-19. CDR3 coding DNA: TGTGCCAGCAGCTCCGAAAGGCGGGGGGCCTACGAGCAGTACTTC. Translation: CASSSERRGAYEQYF.